The 18 T cell receptor beta chains listed next were all sequenced from one sample in a study of human T cells and chemical hapten exposure. TCRdb reprocessed the RACE reads with MiXCR, giving one entry per CDR3 protein. The sample carries about 360,000 distinct CDR3 sequences, around 7% recorded once. Time point noted: patch test 1, 2 weeks after DPC sensitization. Documented treatment: therapeutic diphenylcyclopropenone sensitization with weekly scalp DPC. The input for sequencing was whole blood, taken in connection with sensitization to the hapten diphenylcyclopropenone (DPC). These receptors all stem from a young woman with alopecia areata. Some clones in this sample may be carry-over from other donors' samples.

This clonotype turned up a few times. This chain links TRBV5-8 with TRBJ2-2; 7 nucleotides line up with TRBD2. Germline V lookup: CDR1 SGHTS, CDR2 YDEGEE. The CDR3 loop spans 16 amino acids. V shed 0 bases and J 1 base; nucleotides not matched to a gene: 3. CDR3 protein: CASSLGRGGNTGELFF. In DNA, the CDR3 is TGTGCCAGCAGCTTGGGACGCGGGGGGAACACCGGGGAGCTGTTTTTT.

The sample holds many counts of this clonotype. The genes are TRBV4-1 and TRBJ1-2; no reliable D call. This CDR3 region has 14 residues. The germline CDR1 and CDR2 sequences are MGHRA and YSYEKL. Trimming pared 5 bases from V and 7 bases from J, leaving 17 bases between. The CDR3: CASSEFPTNIGYTF. The CDR3 bases are TGCGCCAGCAGCGAGTTCCCAACAAATATTGGCTACACCTTC.

This clonotype appeared a few times. The chain is built from TRBV9 and TRBJ2-3, with D maybe TRBD2 (5 bases). This CDR3 spans 14 amino acids. V was shortened by 5 bases and J by 9 bases, with 19 bases between the two germline ends. CDR1 is SGDLS, CDR2 YYNGEE, per germline. The CDR3 bases are TGTGCCAGCAGTAAATCCCACGAATCGGGAACGCAGTATTTT. This codes for CASSKSHESGTQYF.

This rearrangement joins TRBV3-1 to TRBJ2-5; D gene uncertain. Germline V gene data show CDR1 as LGHDT and CDR2 as YNNKEL (reference sequence). The V end lost 1 base, the J end lost 5 bases, and 11 bases lay between the germline ends. CDR3 length: 14 residues. In nucleotides, the CDR3 is TGTGCCAGCAGCCAAGGCTCGCGGTGGGAGACCCAGTACTTC. Translated, it gives CASSQGSRWETQYF.

The DNA for the CDR3 is TGCAGTGCTAGATCCAAGTACCGACAGGGGATTACCTACGAGCAGTACTTC. Translating it yields CSARSKYRQGITYEQYF. The chain uses TRBV20-1 and TRBJ2-7; 8 positions agree with TRBD1. The V gene's germline CDR1 is DFQATT and CDR2 SNEGSKA (reference sequence). Losses at the gene ends were 2 bases for V and 2 bases for J; bases not matched to a gene: 14. The CDR3 totals 17 residues.

This clonotype was detected ten times or more. The V and J genes are TRBV12-3 or TRBV12-4 and TRBJ2-1, with 15 bases matching TRBD2. CDR3 length: 18 residues. The ends lost 5 bases at V and 3 bases at J; junction bases unmatched: 8. CDR3 sequence (DNA): TGTGCCAGCAGTCCTGCTGGGACTAGCGGGGGGAGCTACAATGAGCAGTTCTTC. Translation: CASSPAGTSGGSYNEQFF.

Here the CDR3 reads CATSRAVAGRGEGYTF. CDR3 DNA: TGTGCCACCAGCAGAGCAGTGGCAGGGAGGGGTGAGGGCTACACCTTC. This rearrangement joins TRBV15 to TRBJ1-2, with a weak D call TRBD1 (5 bases). The CDR3 contains 16 residues. V gave up 1 base and J gave up 8 bases, with 20 bases separating them. The germline V gene encodes CDR1 LNHNV and CDR2 YYDKDF (reference sequence).

In this sample, this clonotype turned up a few times. This chain links TRBV6-1 with TRBJ2-3, with TRBD2 identical over 11 bases. V lost 4 bases, J lost 6 bases, and 9 bases stayed unmatched. Germline loops: CDR1 MNHNS, CDR2 SASEGT. This CDR3 contains 16 residues. The chain's CDR3 is CASSVELAGAGDTQYF. DNA of the CDR3: TGTGCCAGCAGTGTGGAACTAGCGGGGGCCGGGGATACGCAGTATTTT.

DNA for the CDR3: TGTGCCAGCAGTTACCGACTGGGGACAGGCTTGGGCGATTCACCCCTCCACTTT. It is translated as CASSYRLGTGLGDSPLHF. The J gene is TRBJ1-6, the V gene TRBV6-6; 8 nucleotides match TRBD1. V lost 2 bases and J lost 8; bases outside the gene matches: 14. This CDR3 spans 18 amino acids. Germline V CDR1 and CDR2: MNHNY, SVGAGI (reference sequence).

The chain employs TRBV27 and TRBJ1-5; no clear D. V was trimmed by 2 bases and J by 7 bases, leaving 9 bases between them. The V gene's germline CDR1 is MNHEY and CDR2 SMNVEV (reference sequence). CDR3 size: 13 residues. The CDR3 region is CASSLTGLQPQHF. DNA of the CDR3: TGTGCCAGCAGTTTAACGGGATTACAGCCCCAGCATTTT.

This clonotype came up many times. The V and J genes are TRBV18 and TRBJ1-1, with D unclear. The CDR3 runs 14 residues. Germline CDR1 KGHSH, CDR2 LQKENI. V was cut by 3 bases and J by 4 bases, with 12 bases left in between. CDR3 amino acids: CASSPRGESTEAFF. DNA of the CDR3: TGTGCCAGCTCACCCCGCGGGGAGAGCACTGAAGCTTTCTTT.

This clonotype was seen at least ten times. CDR3 protein: CASSFGRGNSPLHF. In DNA form, the CDR3 reads TGTGCCAGCAGTTTTGGTAGGGGTAATTCACCCCTCCACTTT. The chain recombines TRBV28 with TRBJ1-6; a possible D gene is TRBD1 (5 bases). There are 14 residues in the CDR3. V lost 3 bases, J lost 6 bases, and 9 bases lay in between. Germline V lookup: CDR1 MDHEN, CDR2 SYDVKM.

The chain is built from TRBV7-9 and TRBJ1-1; D might be TRBD1 (6 bases). The germline CDR1 and CDR2 sequences are SEHNR and FQNEAQ (reference sequence). V shed 5 bases and J shed 1 base, with 23 bases lying between them. The CDR3 is 18 amino acids. In nucleotides, the CDR3 is TGTGCCAGCAGCCGGAAGACAAAACAGGGTTTTTCGAACACTGAAGCTTTCTTT. Translated, it gives CASSRKTKQGFSNTEAFF.

There are a few counts of this clonotype. The gene calls are TRBV7-2 and TRBJ2-3; D perhaps matches TRBD1 (5 bases). V was pared by 5 bases and J by 1 base, with 13 bases between. The CDR3 is made up of 15 amino acids. Germline V gene sequence: CDR1 SGHTA, CDR2 FQGNSA. CDR3 sequence (DNA): TGTGCCAGCAGCCCAAGGGGCCCGGGCACAGATACGCAGTATTTT. Translating gives CASSPRGPGTDTQYF.

This clonotype was found a few times. The chain carries TRBV5-1 and TRBJ2-2; 12 nucleotides line up with TRBD2. This CDR3 spans 20 amino acids. The J segment lost 0 bases and the V segment lost 3 bases, leaving 12 bases of the junction unmatched. CDR1 SGHRS and CDR2 YFSETQ come from the germline V gene. The CDR3 sequence is CASSSRGGLAGTSNTGELFF. The CDR3, as DNA: TGCGCCAGCAGCTCGAGGGGTGGACTAGCGGGGACTTCGAACACCGGGGAGCTGTTTTTT. The full variable domain, completed using reference TRBV5-1 and TRBJ2-2, is KAGVTQTPRYLIKTRGQQVTLSCSPISGHRSVSWYQQTPGQGLQFLFEYFSETQRNKGNFPGRFSGRQFSNSRSEMNVSTLELGDSALYLCASSSRGGLAGTSNTGELFFGEGSRLTVL.

This clonotype was seen at least ten times. V and J are TRBV4-3 and TRBJ1-1; D may be TRBD1 (5 bases). This CDR3 contains 14 residues. V lost 0 bases to trimming and J lost 7 bases, with 12 bases between them. Germline lookup yields CDR1 LGHNA and CDR2 YSLEER. CDR3 bases: TGCGCCAGCAGCCAAGATAGGGGCCAGATTGAAGCTTTCTTT. Translating it yields CASSQDRGQIEAFF.

This clonotype was detected a few times. The rearrangement joins TRBV20-1 to TRBJ1-4, with D hard to call. The germline CDR1 and CDR2 sequences are DFQATT and SNEGSKA (reference sequence). The CDR3 runs 13 residues. V was shortened by 3 bases and J by 0 bases, with 5 bases between the two germline ends. Here the CDR3 reads CSASSPTNEKLFF. The CDR3 nucleotides read TGCAGTGCTAGCTCCCCAACTAATGAAAAACTGTTTTTT.

This clonotype appeared a few times. The chain links TRBV11-2 to TRBJ1-2; perhaps TRBD1 as D (5 bases). CDR1 is SGHAT, CDR2 FQNNGV, per germline. CDR3 length equals 14 residues. Trimming shortened V by 1 base and J by 4 bases, and 10 bases separated the two germline ends. The DNA for the CDR3 is TGTGCCAGCAGCTTAGTTACCGGGGGCTATGGCTACACCTTC. Amino acids: CASSLVTGGYGYTF.